Listed here are 23 T cell receptor beta chains from one sample, sequenced in a study of T cells in Graves' hyperthyroidism and ophthalmopathy. Regions amplified from RNA transcripts were the TCR beta CDR3 regions. First-round RT-PCR targeting the TCR CDR3 was performed with the HTBI primer set. TCRdb passed the multiplex PCR reads through MiXCR, listing each CDR3 protein once. The sample gives fewer than 650,000 distinct CDR3 sequences, 13% to 15% of which show up once; 6.5% to 9% is in the top ten. The sample was blood. The receptors originated from a woman between 18 and 29 years old with Graves' ophthalmopathy.

This clonotype was detected many times. A read error may produce the germline difference seen at one junction end. CDR3 protein: CASSPEQAGELFF. CDR3 in DNA: TGTGCCAGCTCACCCGAACAGGCCGGAGAGCTGTTTTTT. The chain couples TRBV18 to TRBJ2-2, with D maybe TRBD1 (5 bases). CDR1 KGHSH and CDR2 LQKENI come from the germline V gene. The CDR3 contains 13 residues.

V usage is TRBV2 and J usage is TRBJ2-2; 8 nucleotides align to TRBD1. The CDR3 spans 14 residues. Germline values: CDR1 SNHLY, CDR2 FYNNEI. V trimming: 5 bases; J trimming: 6 bases; junction bases outside the gene matches: 5. The CDR3 region is CASSRRDRSGELFF. The CDR3, as DNA: TGTGCCAGCAGTCGCCGGGACAGGTCCGGGGAGCTGTTTTTT.

This clonotype was counted ten times or more. The chain carries TRBV6-1 and TRBJ2-2; 8 positions agree with TRBD1. Trimming removed 7 bases from V and 6 bases from J; junction bases left unmatched: 10. The CDR3 spans 15 residues. CDR1 and CDR2 from the germline V gene are MNHNS and SASEGT. As DNA, the CDR3 is TGTGCCAGCACCAGGGGGCGGGGAACGGCCGGGGAGCTGTTTTTT. It codes for CASTRGRGTAGELFF.

The chain recombines TRBV28 with TRBJ1-6; 9 bases fit TRBD1. The junction had 15 bases not matched to a gene; V was cut back by 5 bases and J by 10 bases. CDR3 length equals 17 residues. Germline V gene sequence: CDR1 MDHEN, CDR2 SYDVKM. The CDR3 nucleotides read TGTGCCAGCAGTCCACGCTACTGGACAGGGGAGAAATCACCCCTCCACTTT. It translates to CASSPRYWTGEKSPLHF.

This clonotype was counted only a few times. The J gene is TRBJ1-1, the V gene TRBV3-1; D is unresolved. This CDR3 region has 14 residues. V lost 5 bases to trimming and J lost 0 bases, with 10 bases between them. CDR1 and CDR2 from the germline V gene are LGHDT and YNNKEL (reference sequence). As DNA, the CDR3 is TGTGCCAGCAGCAACGATGAAATGAACACTGAAGCTTTCTTT. It codes for CASSNDEMNTEAFF.

The chain uses TRBV20-1 and TRBJ1-2, with unresolved D. The V gene's germline CDR1 is DFQATT and CDR2 SNEGSKA (reference sequence). The CDR3 loop spans 13 amino acids. Trimming cost V 6 bases and J 2 bases, with 13 bases left between them. The CDR3 here is CSAPSGGNYGYTF. DNA for the CDR3: TGCAGTGCCCCCTCGGGAGGGAACTATGGCTACACCTTC.

This clonotype has a single count. The V and J genes are TRBV9 and TRBJ1-2; D is perhaps TRBD1 (6 bases). Trimming cost V 0 bases and J 3 bases, with 9 bases left between them. The CDR3 sequence is 14 residues long. The V gene's germline CDR1 is SGDLS and CDR2 YYNGEE. CDR3 region: CASSVEGGHYGYTF. The DNA of the CDR3 is TGTGCCAGCAGCGTAGAGGGGGGCCACTATGGCTACACCTTC. The variable domain in full, with the rest retrieved from reference TRBV9 and TRBJ1-2, is DSGVTQTPKHLITATGQRVTLRCSPRSGDLSVYWYQQSLDQGLQFLIQYYNGEERAKGNILERFSAQQFPDLHSELNLSSLELGDSALYFCASSVEGGHYGYTFGSGTRLTVV.

This clonotype was recorded at least ten times. The genes are TRBV5-5 and TRBJ2-5, with D perhaps TRBD1 (5 bases). This CDR3 is built from 13 residues. With 2 bases removed from V and 5 bases from J, the gap between germline ends came to 10 bases. Germline-derived CDR1 and CDR2 are SGHKS and YYEKEE (reference sequence). The CDR3 is CASSFPRAETQYF. The CDR3 DNA reads as TGTGCCAGCAGCTTCCCCAGGGCTGAGACCCAGTACTTC.

The rearrangement uses TRBV19 and TRBJ2-1; D not certain. The CDR3 is 13 residues long. Germline-derived CDR1 and CDR2 are LNHDA and SQIVND (reference sequence). V gave up 2 bases and J gave up 6 bases, with 8 bases separating them. In nucleotides, the CDR3 is TGTGCCAGTAGTATACGAACTACCAATGAGCAGTTCTTC. As protein: CASSIRTTNEQFF.

This clonotype was seen many times. The chain recombines TRBV2 with TRBJ2-1; perhaps TRBD2 as D (6 bases). The CDR3 is 13 amino acids. Trimming removed 5 bases at V and 4 bases at J, with 9 bases between. The germline V gene has CDR1 SNHLY and CDR2 FYNNEI. DNA of the CDR3: TGTGCCAGCAGTCCGGACTATTACAATGAGCAGTTCTTC. This sequence encodes CASSPDYYNEQFF.

This clonotype has more than one count but fewer than ten. The V call is TRBV6-2 or TRBV6-3, the J call TRBJ1-6; TRBD1 might be the D (5 bases). The V and J ends lost 0 bases and 8 bases respectively, with 20 bases between them. CDR1 is MNHEY and CDR2 is SVGEGT in the germline V gene. CDR3 length: 18 residues. The CDR3 is CASSYSTSPGYLDSPLHF. DNA of the CDR3: TGTGCCAGCAGTTACTCGACATCTCCAGGGTATCTTGATTCACCCCTCCACTTT.

This clonotype has only a few counts. The chain joins TRBV4-1 to TRBJ2-7; 7 nucleotides align to TRBD1. Germline values: CDR1 MGHRA, CDR2 YSYEKL. V gave up 1 base and J gave up 3 bases; unmatched junction bases: 12. This CDR3 spans 17 amino acids. The CDR3 DNA is TGCGCCAGCAGCCAAGCCCCTTACAGGGGTGGTGACTACGAGCAGTACTTC. The encoded protein is CASSQAPYRGGDYEQYF.

This clonotype has just a few counts. The chain links TRBV4-1 to TRBJ1-1; tentatively, D is TRBD1 (6 bases). Trimming cost V 4 bases and J 5 bases, with 14 bases left between them. CDR1 MGHRA and CDR2 YSYEKL come from the germline V gene. The CDR3 is 14 residues long. The CDR3: CASSPADSRTEAFF. The CDR3 DNA sequence: TGCGCCAGCAGCCCCGCGGACAGCCGGACTGAAGCTTTCTTT.

As concerns this clonotype: Just one base apart from a much larger clone, this may be a read error. The chain recombines TRBV20-1 with TRBJ2-3; a weak D match, TRBD2 (5 bases). Trimming removed 4 bases from V and 6 bases from J, with 23 bases in between. Looked up from germline, CDR1 is DFQATT and CDR2 is SNEGSKA (reference sequence). There are 16 residues in the CDR3. The CDR3 DNA follows: TGCAGTGCTACTCCTTTGGGAGCGGCCCGCGGGGATACGCAGTATTTT. Amino acids: CSATPLGAARGDTQYF.

Many counts were recorded for this clonotype. The chain employs TRBV19 and TRBJ2-5; 7 positions match TRBD1. The CDR3 sequence is 15 residues long. Trimming took 5 bases from V and 2 from J; bases not matched to a gene: 8. The V gene's germline CDR1 is LNHDA and CDR2 SQIVND (reference sequence). The CDR3 here is CASSQGGVGQETQYF. The CDR3, as DNA: TGTGCCAGTAGTCAAGGGGGCGTAGGACAAGAGACCCAGTACTTC.

This chain joins TRBV19 and TRBJ2-1; tentative D call: TRBD1 (6 bases). Per germline, CDR1 LNHDA and CDR2 SQIVND (reference sequence). This CDR3 contains 15 residues. Between the trimmed V and J ends, which lost 1 base and 9 bases, there was a span of 16 bases. CDR3 sequence: CASSIGLEGRGEQFF. The CDR3 DNA sequence: TGTGCCAGTAGTATAGGACTCGAAGGCAGGGGTGAGCAGTTCTTC. Variable domain in full (rest from reference TRBV19 and TRBJ2-1): DGGITQSPKYLFRKEGQNVTLSCEQNLNHDAMYWYRQDPGQGLRLIYYSQIVNDFQKGDIAEGYSVSREKKESFPLTVTSAQKNPTAFYLCASSIGLEGRGEQFFGPGTRLTVL.

This clonotype was seen a handful of times. CDR3 nucleotide sequence: TGTGCCAGCAGTACCCAGGGGGGGGGGGCAGATACGCAGTATTTT. Encoded protein: CASSTQGGGADTQYF. The rearrangement links TRBV6-1 to TRBJ2-3; D possibly uses TRBD1 or TRBD2 (7 bases each). This CDR3 is built from 15 residues. Germline CDR1 reads MNHNS; CDR2 reads SASEGT. Deletions cut 5 bases from V and 4 bases from J, with 16 bases between.

This clonotype appeared many times. This chain links TRBV10-2 with TRBJ2-7, with D possibly matching TRBD1 (6 bases). The CDR3 is 13 amino acids. The V end lost 7 bases, the J end lost 5 bases, and 15 bases lay between the germline ends. Germline V lookup: CDR1 WSHSY, CDR2 SAAADI. The CDR3 DNA reads as TGCGCCAGCAAAGAGGGGGATTTCCACGAGCAGTACTTC. Protein sequence: CASKEGDFHEQYF.

V usage is TRBV11-3 and J usage is TRBJ2-6, with D uncertain. This CDR3 region has 14 residues. CDR1 is SGHNT and CDR2 is YENEEA in the germline V gene. V was shortened by 5 bases and J by 4 bases, with 9 bases between the two germline ends. The CDR3 nucleotides read TGTGCCAGCAGCCGGCCCCAGGGGGCCAACGTCCTGACTTTC. This encodes CASSRPQGANVLTF.

This clonotype was counted many times. This chain joins TRBV7-2 and TRBJ2-5; no clear D gene. The germline CDR1 and CDR2 sequences are SGHTA and FQGNSA. There are 13 residues in the CDR3. Trimming pared 5 bases from V and 5 bases from J, leaving 12 bases between. Here the CDR3 DNA reads TGTGCCAGCAGCATAACCCCCAGGGAGACCCAGTACTTC. Translation: CASSITPRETQYF. The full variable domain, rest sourced from reference TRBV7-2 and TRBJ2-5, is GAGVSQSPSNKVTEKGKDVELRCDPISGHTALYWYRQSLGQGLEFLIYFQGNSAPDKSGLPSDRFSAERTGGSVSTLTIQRTQQEDSAVYLCASSITPRETQYFGPGTRLLVL.

This clonotype has ten or more counts. The V gene is TRBV6-2 or TRBV6-3, the J gene TRBJ2-5; 8 bases are shared with TRBD1. The ends lost 2 bases at V and 3 bases at J; junction bases unmatched: 14. CDR3 size: 18 residues. Germline V gene data show CDR1 as MNHEY and CDR2 as SVGEGT. The CDR3 loop is CASSYPDRVRGSEETQYF. CDR3 sequence (DNA): TGTGCCAGCAGTTACCCGGACAGGGTCCGGGGCTCCGAAGAGACCCAGTACTTC.

This clonotype was recorded many times. The chain uses TRBV29-1 and TRBJ2-7, with D unclear. The CDR3 runs to 15 residues. Germline-derived CDR1 and CDR2 are SQVTM and ANQGSEA. V gave up 4 bases and J gave up 0 bases, with 16 bases separating them. This CDR3 is CSVGFSAVSSYEQYF. CDR3 nucleotides: TGCAGCGTTGGATTCTCGGCGGTGAGCTCCTACGAGCAGTACTTC.

This clonotype was detected ten times or more. The gene calls are TRBV7-9 and TRBJ2-7, with 11 bases fitting TRBD2. J gave up 3 bases and V 4 bases, and 8 bases lay outside the gene matches. The germline CDR1 and CDR2 sequences are SEHNR and FQNEAQ (reference sequence). The CDR3 runs to 16 residues. The CDR3 loop reads CASSSETSGTYYEQYF. In DNA, the CDR3 is TGTGCCAGCAGCTCTGAGACTAGCGGGACTTACTACGAGCAGTACTTC.